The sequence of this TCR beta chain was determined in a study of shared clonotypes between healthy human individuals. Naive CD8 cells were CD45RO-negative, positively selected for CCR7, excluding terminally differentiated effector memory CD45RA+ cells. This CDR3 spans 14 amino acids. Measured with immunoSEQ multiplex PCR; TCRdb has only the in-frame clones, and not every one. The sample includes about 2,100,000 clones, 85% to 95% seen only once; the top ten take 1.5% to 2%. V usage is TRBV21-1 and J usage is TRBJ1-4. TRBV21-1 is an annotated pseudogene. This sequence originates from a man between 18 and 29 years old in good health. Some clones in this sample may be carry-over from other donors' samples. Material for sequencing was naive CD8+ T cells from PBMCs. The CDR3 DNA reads TGTGCCAGCCCTGGGGGGCCTCCTCTAGGTCAACTGTTTTTT. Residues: CASPGGPPLGQLFF.